This record concerns one TCR beta chain sequence. Its cognate antigen has yet to be identified. Base qualities are not at hand, and no much larger clone is one base apart. The sample's treatment or condition label is to be understood as: some 19 received Ad26.COV2.S at low or high dose, single or two shots; 5 received placebo; per-sample allocation not given. For vaccine and placebo recipients, repertoires were sequenced using samples collected on day 63 after the first injection. Between 29 July and 7 August 2020, Cohort 1b enrolled 25 adults aged 18-55 years at one site in Boston, USA. Ad26.COV2.S consisted of a replication-incompetent adenovirus type 26 vector by which a prefusion-stabilized SARS-CoV-2 spike protein from the original Wuhan strain was expressed. These data are taken from a study of Ad26.COV2.S vaccination and SARS-CoV-2 variants (dated by TCRdb to the early 2020s). For the wider study: Donors in the vaccine arm were drawn from COV1001, a multicentre, randomized, double-blind, placebo-controlled phase I-IIa trial testing Ad26.COV2.S in healthy adults. Ad26.COV2.S was administered intramuscularly at a dose of 5x10^10 or 1x10^11 viral particles, either as one shot or as two shots given 56 days apart. TCRbeta repertoire sequencing served as the tool for gauging how specific and how broad the SARS-CoV-2-reactive T cell receptors were following Ad26.COV2.S vaccination. Investigators remained blinded to trial group allocation during experiments and outcome assessment. The TCR-sequenced set comprised about 32 samples: roughly 19 Ad26.COV2.S vaccine recipients, 5 placebo recipients and 8 SARS-CoV-2 convalescent individuals. Participants in the trial were split at random into five groups of five each, receiving low-dose or high-dose Ad26.COV2.S once or twice, or else placebo on both occasions.

The immunoSEQ Assay was used to sequence TCRbeta CDR3 regions. After extraction, genomic DNA underwent amplification by bias-controlled multiplex PCR, followed by high-throughput sequencing. In the original analysis: Collapsing and filtering of sequences were performed to quantify the absolute abundance of each unique TCRbeta CDR3 region. Usable DNA was measured by amplifying reference genes present in all nucleated cells, and TCRbeta template counts were normalized to that usable DNA to estimate T cell fraction. Repertoire TCRs were annotated as SARS-CoV-2-specific by exact matching of V gene, CDR3 amino acid sequence and J gene to a known reactive TCR set. MIRA supplied the reference SARS-CoV-2 TCR set, which was filtered for enrichment in COVID-19-positive ImmuneCODE repertoires so that public or cross-reactive TCRs were removed. Using the MIRA antigens, annotated TCRs were further analysed by specific ORF or by position within an ORF. Depth was the summed frequency of annotated unique rearrangements, while breadth was defined as annotated unique rearrangements over total unique productive rearrangements. Two-sided Wilcoxon rank-sum tests were applied when comparing TCR breadth between groups. TCRdb re-hosts the immuneACCESS table, in-frame sequences only. Its copies lack some clones; in the studies checked, an unresolved V gene accounts for under half of them, and the cause for the rest is not known. The D gene and trimming were derived from the DNA, and the V and J assignments and clone size from that table. For this sample the table gives about 350,000 clones, of which around 90% were detected only once. Approximately 5.9% of the sample is taken by the ten largest.

According to the germline V gene, CDR1 reads MDHEN and CDR2 reads SYDVKM. A distance of 17 bases separates the germline ends of V and J, which lose 4 bases and 4 bases respectively. From the cysteine up to the phenylalanine, the CDR3 has a length of 16 residues. The retained sequence is limited to the CDR3, 48 bases, with the frame set at the first base. Study-level results and caveats: Substantial breadth of spike-specific CD8+ and CD4+ T cell responses was reported after vaccination. The authors noted that the TCR breadth and depth analyses may have underestimated total T cell responses. Ad26.COV2.S recipients had higher spike-specific TCR breadth than placebo recipients (P = 0.0014). The study was not powered to compare responses between vaccine doses or regimens. Vaccine and placebo recipients had similar non-spike TCR breadth, a finding consistent with the vaccine containing only spike.

The sequencing here drew on peripheral blood, taken in a trial of Ad26.COV2.S vaccine versus placebo. The sequence links TRBV28 to TRBJ2-1, with no confident D gene call. This clonotype originated in a person aged 18-65 years who received the Ad26.COV2.S COVID-19 vaccine or a placebo. Here the CDR3 is given as CASSSTAVSRYNEQFF. The DNA sequence reads TGTGCCAGCAGTTCGACCGCGGTTTCGCGTTACAATGAGCAGTTCTTC. Beyond the CDR3, the reference TRBV28 and TRBJ2-1 genes provide the residues; the full variable domain reads: DVKVTQSSRYLVKRTGEKVFLECVQDMDHENMFWYRQDPGLGLRLIYFSYDVKMKEKGDIPEGYSVSREKKERFSLILESASTNQTSMYLCASSSTAVSRYNEQFFGPGTRLTVL.